What follows describes a single T cell receptor beta chain. This sample stems from a study of T-cell reconstitution after alpha-beta-depleted transplantation in children. The germline CDR1 and CDR2 sequences are SQVTM and ANQGSEA. Trimming removed 4 bases at V and 6 bases at J, with 6 bases between. The CDR3 length is 10 residues. As it was prepared, the TCRbeta library received unique molecular identifiers. TCRdb ran MiXCR on the PCR reads and lists one entry per CDR3 protein. The sample consists of fewer than 550,000 distinct CDR3 sequences, around 15% of them appearing once. This receptor was identified in a boy under two years old who had a stem cell transplant for Wiskott-Aldrich syndrome, so the T cells may come from the graft donor. The material was PBMCs, mostly from graft donor cells, obtained 360 days after TCRalphabeta/CD19-depleted stem cell transplant. This sequence joins TRBV29-1 and TRBJ1-1; D might be TRBD1 (5 bases). The CDR3 spells CSVGGAEAFF. DNA for the CDR3: TGCAGCGTTGGAGGGGCTGAAGCTTTCTTT.